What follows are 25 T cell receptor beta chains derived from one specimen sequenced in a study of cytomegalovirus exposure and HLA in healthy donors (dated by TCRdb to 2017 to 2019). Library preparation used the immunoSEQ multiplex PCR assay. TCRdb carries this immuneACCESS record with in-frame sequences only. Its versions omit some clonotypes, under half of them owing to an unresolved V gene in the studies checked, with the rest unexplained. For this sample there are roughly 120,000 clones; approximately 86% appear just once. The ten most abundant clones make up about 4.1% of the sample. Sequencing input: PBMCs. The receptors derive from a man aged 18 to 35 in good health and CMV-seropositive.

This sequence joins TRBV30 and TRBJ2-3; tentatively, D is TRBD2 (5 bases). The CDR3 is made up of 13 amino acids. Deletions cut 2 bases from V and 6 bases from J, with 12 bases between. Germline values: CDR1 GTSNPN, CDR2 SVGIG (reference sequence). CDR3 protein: CAWSYGLGDTQYF. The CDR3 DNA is TGTGCCTGGAGTTACGGACTGGGCGATACGCAGTATTTT.

CDR3 DNA: TGTGCCAGCAGCCAAGACCAACGCAGTGGGCCTCAGCCCCAGCATTTT. This gives the protein CASSQDQRSGPQPQHF. This chain uses TRBV7-9 with TRBJ1-5; unclear D gene. Germline CDR1 is SEHNR and CDR2 is FQNEAQ (reference sequence). V was trimmed by 5 bases and J by 6 bases, leaving 20 bases between them. The CDR3 covers 16 residues.

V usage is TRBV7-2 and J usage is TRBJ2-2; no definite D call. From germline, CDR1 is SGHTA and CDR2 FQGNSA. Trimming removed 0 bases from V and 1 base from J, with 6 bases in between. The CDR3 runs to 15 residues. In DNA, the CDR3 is TGTGCCAGCAGCTTAGCCTCAGGGAACACCGGGGAGCTGTTTTTT. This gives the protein CASSLASGNTGELFF. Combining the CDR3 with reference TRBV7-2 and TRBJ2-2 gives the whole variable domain GAGVSQSPSNKVTEKGKDVELRCDPISGHTALYWYRQSLGQGLEFLIYFQGNSAPDKSGLPSDRFSAERTGGSVSTLTIQRTQQEDSAVYLCASSLASGNTGELFFGEGSRLTVL.

The CDR3 loop reads CASSWAGLDIMNTEAFF. The CDR3 nucleotides read TGCGCCAGCAGCTGGGCAGGGTTGGATATCATGAACACTGAAGCTTTCTTT. The chain combines TRBV5-1 with TRBJ1-1; maybe TRBD1 (5 bases). CDR1 is SGHRS, CDR2 YFSETQ, per germline. The V and J ends lost 3 bases and 0 bases respectively, with 18 bases between them. The CDR3 sequence is 17 residues long.

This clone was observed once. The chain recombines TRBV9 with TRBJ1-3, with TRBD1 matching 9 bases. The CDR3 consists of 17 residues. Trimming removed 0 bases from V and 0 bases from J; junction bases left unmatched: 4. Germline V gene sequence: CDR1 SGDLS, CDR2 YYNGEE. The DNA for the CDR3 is TGTGCCAGCAGCGTAGAGGACAGGGGATTCTCTGGAAACACCATATATTTT. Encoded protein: CASSVEDRGFSGNTIYF. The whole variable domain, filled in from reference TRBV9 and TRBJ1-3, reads DSGVTQTPKHLITATGQRVTLRCSPRSGDLSVYWYQQSLDQGLQFLIQYYNGEERAKGNILERFSAQQFPDLHSELNLSSLELGDSALYFCASSVEDRGFSGNTIYFGEGSWLTVV.

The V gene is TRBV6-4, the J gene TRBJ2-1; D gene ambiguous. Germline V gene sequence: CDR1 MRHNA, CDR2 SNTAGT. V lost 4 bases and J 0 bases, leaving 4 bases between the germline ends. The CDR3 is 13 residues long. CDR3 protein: CASSGSSYNEQFF. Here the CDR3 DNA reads TGTGCCAGCAGTGGGAGCTCCTACAATGAGCAGTTCTTC.

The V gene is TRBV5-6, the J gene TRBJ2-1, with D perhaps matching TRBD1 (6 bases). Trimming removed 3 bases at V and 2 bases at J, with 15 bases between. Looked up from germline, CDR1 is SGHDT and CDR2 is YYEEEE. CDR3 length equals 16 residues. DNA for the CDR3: TGTGCCAGCAGCTCAGGACAGCGAGGGCCCTACAATGAGCAGTTCTTC. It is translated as CASSSGQRGPYNEQFF.

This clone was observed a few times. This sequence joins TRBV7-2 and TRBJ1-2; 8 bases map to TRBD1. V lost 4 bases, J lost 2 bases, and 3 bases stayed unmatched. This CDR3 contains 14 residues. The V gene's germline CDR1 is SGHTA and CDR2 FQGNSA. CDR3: CASSSQGANYGYTF. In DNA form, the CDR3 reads TGTGCCAGCAGCTCCCAGGGGGCGAACTATGGCTACACCTTC.

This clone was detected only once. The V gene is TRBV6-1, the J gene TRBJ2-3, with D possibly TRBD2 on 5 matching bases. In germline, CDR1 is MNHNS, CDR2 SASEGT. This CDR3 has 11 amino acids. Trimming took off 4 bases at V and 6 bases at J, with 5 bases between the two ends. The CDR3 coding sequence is TGTGCCAGCAGTGGGAGGGATACGCAGTATTTT. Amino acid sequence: CASSGRDTQYF.

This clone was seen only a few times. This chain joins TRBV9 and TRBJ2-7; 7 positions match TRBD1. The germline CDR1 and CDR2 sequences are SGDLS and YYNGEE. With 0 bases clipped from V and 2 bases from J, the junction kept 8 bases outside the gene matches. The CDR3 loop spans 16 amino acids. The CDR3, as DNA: TGTGCCAGCAGCGTAGAGGGAGACAGGGCTACCTACGAGCAGTACTTC. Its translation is CASSVEGDRATYEQYF.

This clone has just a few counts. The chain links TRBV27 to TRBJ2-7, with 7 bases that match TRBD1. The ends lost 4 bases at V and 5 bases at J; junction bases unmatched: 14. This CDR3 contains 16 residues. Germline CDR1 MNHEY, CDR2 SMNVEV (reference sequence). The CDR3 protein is CASSSPEAGGFHEQYF. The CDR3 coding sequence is TGTGCCAGCAGTTCCCCCGAGGCAGGGGGTTTCCACGAGCAGTACTTC.

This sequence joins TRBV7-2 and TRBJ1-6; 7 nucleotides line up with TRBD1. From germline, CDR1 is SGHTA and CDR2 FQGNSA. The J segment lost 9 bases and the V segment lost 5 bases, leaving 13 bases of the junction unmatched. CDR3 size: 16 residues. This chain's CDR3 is CASSAFGTERLSPLHF. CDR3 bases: TGTGCCAGCAGCGCGTTTGGGACAGAGCGTCTTTCACCCCTCCACTTT.

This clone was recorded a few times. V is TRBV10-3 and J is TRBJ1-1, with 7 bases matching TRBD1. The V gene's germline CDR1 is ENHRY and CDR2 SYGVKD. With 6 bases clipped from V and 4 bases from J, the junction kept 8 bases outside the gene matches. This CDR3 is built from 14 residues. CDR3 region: CAISTGVLSTEAFF. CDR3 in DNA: TGTGCCATCAGCACAGGGGTCCTTAGCACTGAAGCTTTCTTT.

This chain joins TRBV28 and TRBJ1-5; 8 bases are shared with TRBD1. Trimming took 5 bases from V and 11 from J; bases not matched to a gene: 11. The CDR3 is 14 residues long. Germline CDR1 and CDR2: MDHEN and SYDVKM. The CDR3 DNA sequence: TGTGCCAGCAGTCCCGCAGGGGGCGTTTGGACCCAGCATTTT. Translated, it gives CASSPAGGVWTQHF. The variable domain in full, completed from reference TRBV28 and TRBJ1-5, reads DVKVTQSSRYLVKRTGEKVFLECVQDMDHENMFWYRQDPGLGLRLIYFSYDVKMKEKGDIPEGYSVSREKKERFSLILESASTNQTSMYLCASSPAGGVWTQHFGDGTRLSIL.

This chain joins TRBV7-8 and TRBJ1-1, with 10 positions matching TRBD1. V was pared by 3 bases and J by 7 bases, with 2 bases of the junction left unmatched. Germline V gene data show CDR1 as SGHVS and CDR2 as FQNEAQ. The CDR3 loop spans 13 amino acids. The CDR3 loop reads CASSFRDRGEAFF. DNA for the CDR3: TGTGCCAGCAGCTTCCGGGACAGGGGTGAAGCTTTCTTT.

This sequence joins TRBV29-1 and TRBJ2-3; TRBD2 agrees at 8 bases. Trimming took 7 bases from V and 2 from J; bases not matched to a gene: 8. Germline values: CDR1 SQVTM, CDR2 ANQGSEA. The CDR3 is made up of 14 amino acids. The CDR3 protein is CSAGLAGATDTQYF. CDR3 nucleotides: TGCAGCGCCGGACTAGCAGGAGCCACAGATACGCAGTATTTT.

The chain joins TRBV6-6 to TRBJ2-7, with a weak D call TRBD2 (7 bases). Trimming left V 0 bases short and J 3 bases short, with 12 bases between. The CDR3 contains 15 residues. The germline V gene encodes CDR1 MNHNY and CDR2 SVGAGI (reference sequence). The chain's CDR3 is CASSYSSGGRYEQYF. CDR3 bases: TGTGCCAGCAGTTACTCGTCGGGGGGCCGCTACGAGCAGTACTTC.

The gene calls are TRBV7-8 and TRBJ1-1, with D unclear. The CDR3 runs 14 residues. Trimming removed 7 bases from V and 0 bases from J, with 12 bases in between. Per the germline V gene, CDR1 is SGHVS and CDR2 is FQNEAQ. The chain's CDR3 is CASTQKRVNTEAFF. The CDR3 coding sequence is TGTGCCAGCACCCAAAAGCGAGTGAACACTGAAGCTTTCTTT.

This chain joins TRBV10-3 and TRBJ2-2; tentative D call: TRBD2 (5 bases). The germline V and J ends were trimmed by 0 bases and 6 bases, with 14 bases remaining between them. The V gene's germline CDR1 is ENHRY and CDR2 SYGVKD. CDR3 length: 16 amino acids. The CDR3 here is CAISESVGGLAGELFF. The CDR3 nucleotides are TGTGCCATCAGTGAGTCTGTGGGCGGACTGGCCGGGGAGCTGTTTTTT.

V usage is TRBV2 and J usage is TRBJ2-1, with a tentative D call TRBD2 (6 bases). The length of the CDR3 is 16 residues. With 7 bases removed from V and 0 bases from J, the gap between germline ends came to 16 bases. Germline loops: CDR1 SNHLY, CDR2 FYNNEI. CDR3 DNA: TGTGCCAGCATATTTGACGCGGGGAGCTCCTACAATGAGCAGTTCTTC. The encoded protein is CASIFDAGSSYNEQFF.

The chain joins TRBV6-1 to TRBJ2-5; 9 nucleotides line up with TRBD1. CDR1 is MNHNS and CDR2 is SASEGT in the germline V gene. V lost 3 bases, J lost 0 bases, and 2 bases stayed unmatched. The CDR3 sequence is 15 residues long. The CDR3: CASSDWTGDQETQYF. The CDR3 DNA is TGTGCCAGCAGTGACTGGACAGGGGACCAAGAGACCCAGTACTTC.

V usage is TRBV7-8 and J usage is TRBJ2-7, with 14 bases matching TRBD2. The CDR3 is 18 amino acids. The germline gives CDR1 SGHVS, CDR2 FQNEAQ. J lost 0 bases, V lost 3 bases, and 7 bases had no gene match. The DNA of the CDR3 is TGTGCCAGCAGCTTGGGACTAGCGGGGGTGACGAGCTCCTACGAGCAGTACTTC. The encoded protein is CASSLGLAGVTSSYEQYF.

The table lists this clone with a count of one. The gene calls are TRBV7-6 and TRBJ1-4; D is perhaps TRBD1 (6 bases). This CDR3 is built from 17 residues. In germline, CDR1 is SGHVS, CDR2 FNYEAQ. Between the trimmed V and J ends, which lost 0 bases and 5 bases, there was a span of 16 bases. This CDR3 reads CASSLAEGGTSNEKLFF. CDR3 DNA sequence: TGTGCCAGCAGCTTAGCGGAGGGGGGGACATCGAATGAAAAACTGTTTTTT.

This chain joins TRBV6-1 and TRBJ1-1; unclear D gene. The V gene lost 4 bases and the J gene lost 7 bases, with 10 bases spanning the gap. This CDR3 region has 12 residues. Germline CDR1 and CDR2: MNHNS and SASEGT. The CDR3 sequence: CASSVRYLEAFF. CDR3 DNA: TGTGCCAGCAGTGTACGGTATCTTGAAGCTTTCTTT.

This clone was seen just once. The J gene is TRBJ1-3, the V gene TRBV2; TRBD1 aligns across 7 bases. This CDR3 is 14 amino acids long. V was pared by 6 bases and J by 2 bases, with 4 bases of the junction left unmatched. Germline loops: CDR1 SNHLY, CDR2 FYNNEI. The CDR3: CASRPQGTGNTIYF. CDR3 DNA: TGTGCCAGCAGGCCACAGGGGACTGGAAACACCATATATTTT.